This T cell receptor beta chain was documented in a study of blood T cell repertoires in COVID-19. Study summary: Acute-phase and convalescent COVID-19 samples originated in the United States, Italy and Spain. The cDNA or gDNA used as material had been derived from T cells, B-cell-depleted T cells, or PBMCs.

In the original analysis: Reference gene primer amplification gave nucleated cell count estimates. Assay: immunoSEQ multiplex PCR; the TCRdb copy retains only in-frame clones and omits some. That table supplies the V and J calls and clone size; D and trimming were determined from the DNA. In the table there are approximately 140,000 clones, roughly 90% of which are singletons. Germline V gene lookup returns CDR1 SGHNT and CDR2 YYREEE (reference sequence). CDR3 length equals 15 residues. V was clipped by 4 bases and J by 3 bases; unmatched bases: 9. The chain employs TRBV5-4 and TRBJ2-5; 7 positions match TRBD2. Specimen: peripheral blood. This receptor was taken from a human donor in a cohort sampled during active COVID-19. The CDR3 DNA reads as TGTGCCAGCAGCCGGAAGAGCGGGGCCAAAGAGACCCAGTACTTC. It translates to CASSRKSGAKETQYF.